Described below is a single T cell receptor (beta chain) sequence and its context. What it binds is unknown. Selected positively for CCR7 and CD45RO-negative, naive CD8 cells excluded terminally differentiated effector memory CD45RA+ cells. Germline V CDR1 and CDR2: SGHAT, FQDESV (reference sequence). This CDR3 is built from 14 residues. V was shortened by 1 base and J by 5 bases, with 6 bases between the two germline ends. Profiled with immunoSEQ multiplex PCR; TCRdb holds only in-frame clones, not every one. The data contain approximately 810,000 clones, 92% of them seen just once; the ten biggest clones take up approximately 25%. This entry belongs to a study of shared clonotypes between healthy human individuals. Study results and limitations: The study drew on few donors, limiting represented genetic and exposure-history diversity.

The sample consisted of naive CD8+ T cells sorted from blood. The receptor was isolated from a man younger than 45 in good health. V and J are TRBV11-1 and TRBJ1-6; D uncertain. CDR3 region: CASSLGGNNSPLHF. The CDR3 DNA reads TGTGCCAGCAGCTTAGGAGGGAATAATTCACCCCTCCACTTT.